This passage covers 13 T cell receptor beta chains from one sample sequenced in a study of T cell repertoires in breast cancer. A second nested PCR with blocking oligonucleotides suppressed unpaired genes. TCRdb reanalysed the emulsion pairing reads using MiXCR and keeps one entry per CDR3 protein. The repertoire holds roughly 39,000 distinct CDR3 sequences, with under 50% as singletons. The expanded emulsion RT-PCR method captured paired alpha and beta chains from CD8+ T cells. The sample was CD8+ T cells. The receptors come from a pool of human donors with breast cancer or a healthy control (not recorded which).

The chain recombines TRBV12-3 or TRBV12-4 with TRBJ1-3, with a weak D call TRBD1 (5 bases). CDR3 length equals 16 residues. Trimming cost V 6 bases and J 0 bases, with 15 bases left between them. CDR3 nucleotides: TGTGCCAGCAGCTGGAAGGGGCTTAACTCTGGAAACACCATATATTTT. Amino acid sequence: CASSWKGLNSGNTIYF.

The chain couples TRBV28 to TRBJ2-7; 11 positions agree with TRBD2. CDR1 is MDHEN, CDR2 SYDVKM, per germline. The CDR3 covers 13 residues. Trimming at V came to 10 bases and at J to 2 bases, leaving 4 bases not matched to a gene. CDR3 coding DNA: TGTGCCACCAGACTAGCGGGGACCTACGAGCAGTACTTC. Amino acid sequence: CATRLAGTYEQYF.

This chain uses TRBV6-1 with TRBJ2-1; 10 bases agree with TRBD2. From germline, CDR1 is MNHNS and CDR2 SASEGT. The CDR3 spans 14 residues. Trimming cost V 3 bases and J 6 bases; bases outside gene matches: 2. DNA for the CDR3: TGTGCCAGCAGTGACGCTAGCGGGAGCAATGAGCAGTTCTTC. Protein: CASSDASGSNEQFF.

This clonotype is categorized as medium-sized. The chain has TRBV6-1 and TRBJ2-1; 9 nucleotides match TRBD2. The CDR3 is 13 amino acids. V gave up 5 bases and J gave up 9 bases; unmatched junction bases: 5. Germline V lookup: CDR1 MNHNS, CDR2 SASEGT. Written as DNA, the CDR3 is TGTGCCAGCAGTTGGCGGGAGGGCCGTGAGCAGTTCTTC. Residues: CASSWREGREQFF.

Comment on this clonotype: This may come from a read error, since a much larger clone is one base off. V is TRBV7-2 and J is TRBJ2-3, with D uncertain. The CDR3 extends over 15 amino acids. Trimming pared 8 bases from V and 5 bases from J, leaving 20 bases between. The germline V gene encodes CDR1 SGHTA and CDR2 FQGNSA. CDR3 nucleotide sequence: TGTGCCAGCCGTAGAACACCGGCCGGAGTAGATACGCAGTATTTT. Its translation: CASRRTPAGVDTQYF.

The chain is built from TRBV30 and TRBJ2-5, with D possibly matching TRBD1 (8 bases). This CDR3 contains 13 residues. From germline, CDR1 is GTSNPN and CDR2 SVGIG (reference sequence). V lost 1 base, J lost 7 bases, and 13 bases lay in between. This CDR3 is CAWSGQGRGTQYF. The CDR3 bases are TGTGCCTGGAGTGGACAGGGGAGGGGGACCCAGTACTTC.

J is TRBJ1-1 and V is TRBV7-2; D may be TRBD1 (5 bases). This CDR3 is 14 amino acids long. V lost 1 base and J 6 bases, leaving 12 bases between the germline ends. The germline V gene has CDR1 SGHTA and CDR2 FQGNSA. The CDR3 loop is CASSLEAGWPEAFF. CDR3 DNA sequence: TGTGCCAGCAGCTTAGAGGCAGGGTGGCCTGAAGCTTTCTTT.

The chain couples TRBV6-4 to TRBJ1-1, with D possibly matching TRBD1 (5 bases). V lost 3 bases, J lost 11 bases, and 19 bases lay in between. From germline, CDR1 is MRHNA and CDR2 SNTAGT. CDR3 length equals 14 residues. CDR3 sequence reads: CASSETATGSGAFF. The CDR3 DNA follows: TGTGCCAGCAGTGAAACCGCCACGGGGTCAGGGGCTTTCTTT.

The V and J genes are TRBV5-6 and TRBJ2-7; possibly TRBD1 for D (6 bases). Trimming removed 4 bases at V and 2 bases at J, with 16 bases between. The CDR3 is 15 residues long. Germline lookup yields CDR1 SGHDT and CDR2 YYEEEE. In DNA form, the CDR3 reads TGTGCCAGCAGCGCAGGGGATGGGTGGGCCTACGAGCAGTACTTC. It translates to CASSAGDGWAYEQYF.

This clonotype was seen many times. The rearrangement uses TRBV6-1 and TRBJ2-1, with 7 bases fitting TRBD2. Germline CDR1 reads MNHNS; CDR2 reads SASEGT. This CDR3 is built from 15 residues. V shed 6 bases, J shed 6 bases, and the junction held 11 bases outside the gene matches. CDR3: CASRQAGLPVNEQFF. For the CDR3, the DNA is TGTGCCAGCAGGCAAGCGGGGTTACCGGTCAATGAGCAGTTCTTC.

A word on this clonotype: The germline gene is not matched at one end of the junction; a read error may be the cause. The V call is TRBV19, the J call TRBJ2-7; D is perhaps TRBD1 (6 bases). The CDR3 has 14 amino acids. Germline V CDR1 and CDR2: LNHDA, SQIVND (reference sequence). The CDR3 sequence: CASSIWTDSHEQCF. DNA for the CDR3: TGTGCCAGTAGTATCTGGACAGACTCCCACGAGCAGTGCTTC.

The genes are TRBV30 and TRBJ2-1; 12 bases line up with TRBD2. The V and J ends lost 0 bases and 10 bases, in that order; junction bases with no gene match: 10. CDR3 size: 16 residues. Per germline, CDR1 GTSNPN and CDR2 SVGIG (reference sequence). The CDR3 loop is CAWSVGLAGSQGEQFF. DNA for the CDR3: TGTGCCTGGAGTGTCGGACTAGCGGGATCCCAGGGGGAGCAGTTCTTC.

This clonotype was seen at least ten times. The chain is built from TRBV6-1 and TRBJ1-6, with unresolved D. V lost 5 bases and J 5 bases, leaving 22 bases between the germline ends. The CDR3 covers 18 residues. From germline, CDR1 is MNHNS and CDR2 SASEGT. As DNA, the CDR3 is TGTGCCAGCAGTTCCCGCCCACAGACTCGCCTCCATAATTCACCCCTCCACTTT. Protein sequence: CASSSRPQTRLHNSPLHF.